The rows below give T cell receptor beta chains drawn from one sample of a study of blood T cell repertoires in COVID-19. The protocol was immunoSEQ multiplex PCR, while the TCRdb copy is restricted to in-frame clones and leaves out a portion. The data show about 210,000 clones, around 88% seen once. Sequences were obtained from peripheral blood. All receptors come from a man between 45 and 60 years old with active or convalescent COVID-19. Both conserved end residues are part of each CDR3. Only part of the rows carry a size: once, few, many, or a class if the clone is expanded.

v_call: TRBV28; clone_size: NA; cdr3_aa: CASSLFRGQGEKLFF
v_call: TRBV11-3; clone_size: NA; cdr3_aa: CASSSRTDTQYF
v_call: TRBV5-1; clone_size: NA; cdr3_aa: CASSTRQGKNTEAFF
v_call: TRBV30; clone_size: NA; cdr3_aa: CAWSVQGAYEQYF
v_call: TRBV3-1/TRBV3-2; clone_size: NA; cdr3_aa: CASTPAGEETQYF
v_call: TRBV28; clone_size: NA; cdr3_aa: CGASKLTASSNQPQHF
v_call: TRBV7-9; clone_size: NA; cdr3_aa: CASSLANGLAGNEQFF
v_call: TRBV3-1/TRBV3-2; clone_size: once; cdr3_aa: CASSQDGAGAYNEQFF
v_call: TRBV30; clone_size: NA; cdr3_aa: CAWKQAGGFNEQFF
v_call: TRBV19; clone_size: NA; cdr3_aa: CASSIGAGAGDTQYF
v_call: TRBV14; clone_size: NA; cdr3_aa: CASSTPTSWGETQYF
v_call: TRBV18; clone_size: NA; cdr3_aa: CASSPGRGRPAGYTF
v_call: TRBV5-1; clone_size: NA; cdr3_aa: CASSSEEGANYGYTF
v_call: TRBV25-1; clone_size: NA; cdr3_aa: CASSEYEANEKLFF
v_call: TRBV28; clone_size: once; cdr3_aa: CASSLPRRREAFF
v_call: TRBV5-1; clone_size: NA; cdr3_aa: CASSPGASGNTGELFF
v_call: TRBV19; clone_size: NA; cdr3_aa: CASSISGKNTEAFF
v_call: TRBV5-4; clone_size: NA; cdr3_aa: CASSPGGRLAGPSYEQYF
v_call: TRBV30; clone_size: NA; cdr3_aa: CAWAGQGAVPEKLFF
v_call: TRBV29-1; clone_size: NA; cdr3_aa: CSVDWSHRGSETQYF
v_call: TRBV5-1; clone_size: NA; cdr3_aa: CASSTNGELFF
v_call: TRBV7-2; clone_size: NA; cdr3_aa: CASSSYAGLANEQFF
v_call: TRBV19; clone_size: NA; cdr3_aa: CASSRPGTSGGTDTQYF
v_call: TRBV7-2; clone_size: NA; cdr3_aa: CASSGGVANYGYTF
v_call: TRBV28; clone_size: NA; cdr3_aa: CASSYRASSTDTQYF
v_call: TRBV7-3; clone_size: NA; cdr3_aa: CASSLAASVYNEQFF
v_call: TRBV2; clone_size: NA; cdr3_aa: CASRRQGTNEKLFF
v_call: TRBV10-3; clone_size: few; cdr3_aa: CAISSLAVTREQYF
v_call: TRBV12-3/TRBV12-4; clone_size: NA; cdr3_aa: CASSSAGYNEQFF
v_call: TRBV19; clone_size: NA; cdr3_aa: CASSIDGLTDTQYF
v_call: TRBV30; clone_size: NA; cdr3_aa: CAWRGAGVRTNEQFF
v_call: TRBV21-1; clone_size: NA; cdr3_aa: CASPSRGRASNQPQHF
v_call: TRBV3-1/TRBV3-2; clone_size: NA; cdr3_aa: CASSQFAGQRNEKLFF
v_call: TRBV7-8; clone_size: once; cdr3_aa: CASSLYRSRGYTF
v_call: TRBV19; clone_size: many; cdr3_aa: CASSIQEGSGANVLTF
v_call: TRBV19; clone_size: NA; cdr3_aa: CASSAGTGPPYEQYF
v_call: TRBV10-3; clone_size: NA; cdr3_aa: CAISESRTGGYGYTF
v_call: TRBV27; clone_size: NA; cdr3_aa: CASRNGQAGGTQYF
v_call: TRBV5-1; clone_size: NA; cdr3_aa: CASSLGQGNDYGYTF
v_call: TRBV30; clone_size: NA; cdr3_aa: CAWSVPRGKGGYTF
v_call: TRBV9; clone_size: NA; cdr3_aa: CASSAGIRNEQYF
v_call: TRBV9; clone_size: NA; cdr3_aa: CASSVASGMGIGELFF
v_call: TRBV6-1; clone_size: NA; cdr3_aa: CASSDDGNSYEQYF
v_call: TRBV10-2; clone_size: NA; cdr3_aa: CASSPSSGSNQPQHF
v_call: TRBV10-3; clone_size: NA; cdr3_aa: CAISVTGTLNSPLHF
v_call: TRBV29-1; clone_size: NA; cdr3_aa: CSVEDRGGKPVNEQFF
v_call: TRBV28; clone_size: NA; cdr3_aa: CATGGLSGNTIYF
v_call: TRBV14; clone_size: NA; cdr3_aa: CASSQDRGGSSPLHF
v_call: TRBV19; clone_size: NA; cdr3_aa: CASSWARPSGTEAFF
v_call: TRBV5-4; clone_size: NA; cdr3_aa: CASSSGLAGGNEQFF
v_call: TRBV13; clone_size: NA; cdr3_aa: CASSDRGRNTEAFF
v_call: TRBV25-1; clone_size: NA; cdr3_aa: CASTSTGATTEAFF